This is a list of T cell receptor beta chains from one sample in a study of blood T cell repertoires in COVID-19. Assay used: immunoSEQ multiplex PCR; TCRdb lists only in-frame clones, some missing. This table has some 160,000 clones, 80% to 90% appearing once. The sequenced material came from peripheral blood. All receptors come from a man aged 55 to 69 with acute or convalescent COVID-19. Each CDR3 is given with its conserved first and last residue. The order of the fields is D gene, J gene, V gene, clone size, CDR3 protein, CDR3 DNA. D genes are given only for firm matches. For some rows the clone size is stated as once, few or many, or as a class when expanded; others skip it.

D: NA
J: TRBJ2-2
V: TRBV6-5
size: NA
CDR3: CASSFLSGRTGELFF
DNA: TGTGCCAGCAGTTTTCTCAGTGGGCGCACCGGGGAGCTGTTTTTT

D: TRBD1
J: TRBJ1-6
V: TRBV18
size: NA
CDR3: CASSPGRGSNSPLHF
DNA: TGTGCCAGCTCACCCGGCAGGGGGAGCAATTCACCCCTCCACTTT

D: NA
J: TRBJ2-7
V: TRBV5-1
size: NA
CDR3: CASSLEGQHYEQYF
DNA: TGCGCCAGCAGCTTGGAAGGACAGCATTACGAGCAGTACTTC

D: TRBD1
J: TRBJ1-2
V: TRBV5-8
size: NA
CDR3: CASSPVSDRASTF
DNA: TGTGCCAGCAGCCCAGTATCGGACAGGGCCAGCACCTTC

D: NA
J: TRBJ2-7
V: TRBV27
size: NA
CDR3: CASSLWGSSYEQYF
DNA: TGTGCCAGCAGTTTATGGGGCAGCTCCTACGAGCAGTACTTC

D: TRBD1
J: TRBJ2-1
V: TRBV19
size: NA
CDR3: CASSIRTGDRNEQFF
DNA: TGTGCCAGTAGTATTCGGACAGGGGATCGCAATGAGCAGTTCTTC

D: TRBD1
J: TRBJ1-5
V: TRBV4-2
size: NA
CDR3: CASSQQQTGTGGPNQPQHF
DNA: TGTGCCAGCAGCCAACAACAAACCGGGACAGGGGGCCCAAATCAGCCCCAGCATTTT

D: TRBD1
J: TRBJ1-4
V: TRBV19
size: NA
CDR3: CASRGQGTGEEKLFF
DNA: TGTGCCAGTAGGGGTCAAGGGACAGGGGAAGAAAAACTGTTTTTT

D: NA
J: TRBJ2-7
V: TRBV2
size: few
CDR3: CASSELDNSYEQYF
DNA: TGTGCCAGCAGTGAATTGGACAACTCCTACGAGCAGTACTTC

D: NA
J: TRBJ1-5
V: TRBV12-1
size: NA
CDR3: CAIGTGKDQPQHF
DNA: TGTGCCATCGGGACAGGGAAGGATCAGCCCCAGCATTTT

D: NA
J: TRBJ1-1
V: TRBV5-1
size: NA
CDR3: CASSSRPLDRYVGENMNTEAFF
DNA: TGCGCCAGCAGCTCCCGGCCCCTAGACCGTTACGTCGGGGAAAACATGAACACTGAAGCTTTCTTT

D: NA
J: TRBJ2-7
V: TRBV3-1/TRBV3-2
size: NA
CDR3: CASRSSSYEQYF
DNA: TGTGCCTCCAGGTCGAGCTCCTACGAGCAGTACTTC

D: TRBD2
J: TRBJ2-1
V: TRBV27
size: NA
CDR3: CASRSTSIPSYNEQFF
DNA: TGTGCCAGCAGATCGACTAGCATCCCCTCCTACAATGAGCAGTTCTTC

D: NA
J: TRBJ1-5
V: TRBV18
size: once
CDR3: CASSSQGPSQPQHF
DNA: TGTGCCAGCTCATCTCAGGGCCCCTCTCAGCCCCAGCATTTT

D: NA
J: TRBJ2-5
V: TRBV6-5
size: NA
CDR3: CASALGEATQETQYF
DNA: TGTGCCAGCGCCCTGGGGGAGGCCACCCAAGAGACCCAGTACTTC

D: TRBD2
J: TRBJ2-1
V: TRBV6-5
size: NA
CDR3: CASSNLAGRTNEQFF
DNA: TGTGCCAGCAGTAACCTAGCGGGGCGCACCAATGAGCAGTTCTTC

D: NA
J: TRBJ2-6
V: TRBV6-6
size: NA
CDR3: CASSHRSTGSGANVLTF
DNA: TGTGCCAGCAGTCACCGCTCCACCGGTTCTGGGGCCAACGTCCTGACTTTC

D: TRBD2
J: TRBJ2-3
V: TRBV2
size: NA
CDR3: CASTGAGAATDTQYF
DNA: TGTGCCAGCACTGGAGCGGGGGCAGCCACAGATACGCAGTATTTT

D: NA
J: TRBJ1-4
V: TRBV14
size: NA
CDR3: CASSQRGYGEKLFF
DNA: TGTGCCAGCAGCCAAAGGGGGTATGGTGAAAAACTGTTTTTT

D: NA
J: TRBJ1-2
V: TRBV6-5
size: NA
CDR3: CASSLGRGSYGYTF
DNA: TGTGCCAGCAGTTTGGGCAGGGGAAGCTATGGCTACACCTTC

D: TRBD2
J: TRBJ2-3
V: TRBV4-2
size: NA
CDR3: CASSQGSSGGPTDTQYF
DNA: TGTGCCAGCAGCCAGGGCTCTAGCGGGGGCCCCACAGATACGCAGTATTTT

D: NA
J: TRBJ1-5
V: TRBV5-4
size: NA
CDR3: CASSLYNQPQHF
DNA: TGTGCCAGCAGCCTCTACAATCAGCCCCAGCATTTT

D: TRBD2
J: TRBJ2-1
V: TRBV15
size: NA
CDR3: CATSGRGSSYNEQFF
DNA: TGTGCCACCAGCGGGCGCGGGAGCTCCTACAATGAGCAGTTCTTC

D: NA
J: TRBJ2-3
V: TRBV5-1
size: NA
CDR3: CASSQGDTQYF
DNA: TGCGCCAGCAGCCAGGGGGATACGCAGTATTTT

D: TRBD1
J: TRBJ1-2
V: TRBV7-8
size: NA
CDR3: CASSFGQGSYGYTF
DNA: TGTGCCAGCAGCTTCGGACAGGGGAGCTATGGCTACACCTTC

D: NA
J: TRBJ1-4
V: TRBV28
size: NA
CDR3: CASSNAGTSNEKLFF
DNA: TGTGCCAGCAGTAACGCGGGGACCTCTAATGAAAAACTGTTTTTT

D: NA
J: TRBJ1-2
V: TRBV5-1
size: NA
CDR3: CASSFLLRDTLYGYTF
DNA: TGCGCCAGCAGCTTCCTCCTGAGGGACACCCTGTATGGCTACACCTTC

D: TRBD2
J: TRBJ2-1
V: TRBV6-5
size: NA
CDR3: CASSFGTSGGAREQFF
DNA: TGTGCCAGCAGTTTCGGGACTAGCGGGGGGGCCCGTGAGCAGTTCTTC

D: NA
J: TRBJ1-4
V: TRBV7-8
size: few
CDR3: CASSLQYGGDEKLFF
DNA: TGTGCCAGCAGCTTGCAATATGGGGGGGATGAAAAACTGTTTTTT

D: NA
J: TRBJ2-7
V: TRBV5-1
size: NA
CDR3: CASSSQQGGYEQYF
DNA: TGCGCCAGCAGCTCCCAACAGGGCGGGTACGAGCAGTACTTC

D: NA
J: TRBJ2-3
V: TRBV6-4
size: few
CDR3: CASSEVGAATQYF
DNA: TGTGCCAGCAGTGAGGTAGGGGCAGCTACGCAGTATTTT

D: NA
J: TRBJ1-1
V: TRBV18
size: NA
CDR3: CASSLRTEAFF
DNA: TGTGCCAGCTCCTTACGGACTGAAGCTTTCTTT

D: TRBD2
J: TRBJ2-2
V: TRBV9
size: NA
CDR3: CASSVGLAGKTGELFF
DNA: TGTGCCAGCAGCGTAGGTCTAGCGGGAAAAACCGGGGAGCTGTTTTTT

D: TRBD1
J: TRBJ1-1
V: TRBV6-5
size: NA
CDR3: CASSRGTEAFF
DNA: TGTGCCAGCTCCAGGGGGACTGAAGCTTTCTTT

D: NA
J: TRBJ2-2
V: TRBV12-3/TRBV12-4
size: NA
CDR3: CASSSYTGELFF
DNA: TGTGCCAGCAGTTCATACACCGGGGAGCTGTTTTTT

D: TRBD1
J: TRBJ1-3
V: TRBV2
size: NA
CDR3: CASRVQGASGNTIYF
DNA: TGTGCCAGCAGAGTACAGGGGGCCTCTGGAAACACCATATATTTT

D: NA
J: TRBJ1-2
V: TRBV9
size: NA
CDR3: CASSLSATDNYGYTF
DNA: TGTGCCAGCAGCCTCAGCGCGACAGATAACTATGGCTACACCTTC

D: NA
J: TRBJ2-2
V: TRBV18
size: NA
CDR3: CASSPQGTNTGELFF
DNA: TGTGCCAGCTCACCCCAGGGGACGAACACCGGGGAGCTGTTTTTT

D: NA
J: TRBJ2-3
V: TRBV19
size: NA
CDR3: CASNHGAGTDTQYF
DNA: TGTGCCAGTAACCACGGAGCGGGCACAGATACGCAGTATTTT

D: TRBD2
J: TRBJ2-1
V: TRBV19
size: NA
CDR3: CASSRIAGGAVNLYNEQFF
DNA: TGTGCCAGTAGTAGAATAGCGGGGGGCGCCGTCAACCTTTACAATGAGCAGTTCTTC

D: NA
J: TRBJ1-2
V: TRBV7-2
size: NA
CDR3: CASSFSLRGYTF
DNA: TGTGCCAGCAGCTTCTCCCTCAGAGGCTACACCTTC

D: NA
J: TRBJ2-3
V: TRBV2
size: NA
CDR3: CASSEALGDLTDTQYF
DNA: TGTGCCAGCAGTGAAGCCCTCGGGGATCTCACAGATACGCAGTATTTT